Included here is one TCR beta chain sequence, with context. Its antigen is currently unknown. Produced via immunoSEQ multiplex PCR; TCRdb's table is partial and in-frame only. The data show over 850,000 clones, approximately 80% seen once. This specimen belongs to a study of shared clonotypes between healthy human individuals. Study results and caveats: Against clonotypes common to all four donors, non-shared ones had lower generation probabilities. Relative to memory subsets, naive subsets generally showed larger estimated richness.

The CDR3 length is 15 residues. The germline V gene encodes CDR1 MGHDK and CDR2 SYGVNS. Trimming removed 4 bases at V and 2 bases at J, with 12 bases between. The sample consisted of memory CD4+ T cells from PBMCs. Specified subset: CD45RA-negative fraction. This TCR came from a man aged 18 to 35 in good health. Some clones in this sample may be carry-over from other donors' samples. The chain combines TRBV25-1 with TRBJ2-1; a weak D match, TRBD1 (6 bases). The CDR3 protein is CASSGLGQTYNEQFF. The CDR3 DNA reads TGTGCCAGCAGTGGATTAGGACAGACCTACAATGAGCAGTTCTTC.